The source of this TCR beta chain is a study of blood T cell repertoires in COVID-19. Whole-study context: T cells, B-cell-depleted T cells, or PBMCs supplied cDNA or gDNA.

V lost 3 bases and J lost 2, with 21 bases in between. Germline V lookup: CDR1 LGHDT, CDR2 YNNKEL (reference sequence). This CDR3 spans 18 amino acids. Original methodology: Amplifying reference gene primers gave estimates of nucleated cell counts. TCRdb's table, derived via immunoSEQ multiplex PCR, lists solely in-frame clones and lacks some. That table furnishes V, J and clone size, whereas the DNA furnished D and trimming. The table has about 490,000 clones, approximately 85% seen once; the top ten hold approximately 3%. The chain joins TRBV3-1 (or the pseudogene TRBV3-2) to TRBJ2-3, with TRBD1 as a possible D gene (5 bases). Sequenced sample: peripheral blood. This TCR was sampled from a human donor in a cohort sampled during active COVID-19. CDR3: CASSHTRGPRSYTDTQYF. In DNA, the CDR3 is TGTGCCAGCAGCCACACAAGGGGCCCGCGGAGTTACACAGATACGCAGTATTTT.